The entry below gives a single T cell receptor (beta chain) sequence along with its context. Its antigen is still unknown. This entry belongs to a study of PD-1 blockade in classical Hodgkin lymphoma. Regarding the study as a whole: Lower baseline TCR diversity was reported for newly diagnosed patients than for healthy donors. By C4D1, CD4+ diversity increased significantly, especially in complete responders. Later analyses included only patients treated at least 1 year post-ASCT. The baseline diversity of complete responders showed similarity to that of newly diagnosed patients.

The germline CDR1 and CDR2 sequences are MDHEN and SYDVKM. V was cut by 7 bases and J by 1 base, with 4 bases left in between. The length of the CDR3 is 11 residues. TCRdb keeps only in-frame clones here, not all; method: immunoSEQ multiplex PCR. The data show around 26,000 clones, 65% to 90% seen once. Time point: cycle 4 day 1 (C4D1), after more than five weeks of nivolumab. Each of the patients experienced relapse following autologous stem cell transplantation, and their brentuximab vedotin exposure differed. Investigators isolated CD4+ T cells from thawed PBMCs through magnetic negative selection.

The rearrangement joins TRBV28 to TRBJ1-2, with D uncertain. The sequence came from a human donor with classical Hodgkin lymphoma. The sample was CD4+ T cells from blood, taken before the fourth cycle of nivolumab. As DNA, the CDR3 is TGTGCCAGCAACGTTAACTATGGCTACACCTTC. Protein sequence: CASNVNYGYTF.